One T cell receptor beta chain is described in this entry. Its antigen is not yet known. Base qualities were left out, and no much larger clone turns up one base away. V is shortened by 3 bases, J by 4 bases, and the region joining them spans 10 bases. There are 14 amino acids in the CDR3, from cysteine to phenylalanine inclusive. Kept here is only the CDR3 DNA, which spans 42 bases and is read in frame from base 1. Per the germline V gene (reference sequence), LNHDA is the CDR1 and SQIVND is the CDR2. The data originate from a study of T cell repertoires in cytomegalovirus infection (dated by TCRdb to between 2018 and 2020). At the level of the whole study: The peptide stimulations were aimed at well-studied HLA-B-restricted epitopes as well as recently identified HLA-C-restricted CMV epitopes, whose presentation resists viral immunomodulation. The HLA type of each donor mattered for the analysis, because public TCR beta signatures pointed to carriage of CMV infection along with the matching HLA type. Summary of the overall study and its limitations: In the ex vivo response, HLA-C-restricted CMV-specific TCR beta clonotypes were dominant, and in two of eight donors the single most frequent clonotype came from this HLA-C-restricted group. Cumulative frequency of public TCR beta family members discriminated carriers of CMV infection plus the relevant HLA type in this cohort and an independent approximately 340-donor cohort.

In light of the paper, this sample's treatment or condition label describes: in vitro stimulation with specific CMV peptide epitopes to enrich CMV-specific T cells. The sequencer listed for this sample is Illumina HiSeq 1500. The public reads were run again by TCRdb, first through fastp at Q25 and then through MiXCR, and only productive beta chains were kept. Every distinct CDR3 protein forms one entry, paired with its most common genes and DNA. Here the sample has about 770,000 distinct CDR3 sequences; 25% to 30% occur a single time. The ten top clones hold roughly 13% of the sample. Sample: cultured CD8+ T cells from PBMCs, taken from culture after CMV antigen stimulation. This chain joins TRBV19 to TRBJ2-1; no D gene is confidently identified. The TCR originated in a human donor in good health (CMV status not recorded). Some clones in this sample may be carry-over from other donors' samples. The nucleotide sequence reads TGTGCCAGTAGTATCAACCCACTTTACAATGAGCAGTTCTTC. Translated, it reads CASSINPLYNEQFF.